These 32 T cell receptor beta chains came from one sample sequenced in a study of T cells in Graves' hyperthyroidism and ophthalmopathy. RNA transcripts yielded amplified TCR beta CDR3 regions. First-round RT-PCR with HTBI primers amplified the TCR CDR3 region. MiXCR, applied by TCRdb to the multiplex PCR reads, yields one record per CDR3 protein. The table lists fewer than 750,000 distinct CDR3 sequences, about 15% of them singletons. Sequencing was performed on blood. These receptors originate from a woman aged 50 to 60 with Graves' ophthalmopathy.

This clonotype has ten or more counts. This chain joins TRBV20-1 and TRBJ2-5; D gene unclear. The CDR3 covers 13 residues. The V and J ends lost 0 bases and 5 bases respectively, with 10 bases between them. Germline lookup yields CDR1 DFQATT and CDR2 SNEGSKA (reference sequence). The CDR3 DNA is TGCAGTGCTAGAGATCGATATGCTGAGACCCAGTACTTC. It encodes CSARDRYAETQYF.

This clonotype has at least ten counts. Written as DNA, the CDR3 is TGCGCCAGCAGCTTAGGGAACATCTACTACGAGCAGTACTTC. This translates into CASSLGNIYYEQYF. The chain couples TRBV5-1 to TRBJ2-7; no definite D call. CDR1 is SGHRS and CDR2 is YFSETQ in the germline V gene. CDR3 length: 14 residues. Trimming took 2 bases from V and 3 from J, leaving 12 bases between them. The whole variable domain, remainder taken from reference TRBV5-1 and TRBJ2-7, is KAGVTQTPRYLIKTRGQQVTLSCSPISGHRSVSWYQQTPGQGLQFLFEYFSETQRNKGNFPGRFSGRQFSNSRSEMNVSTLELGDSALYLCASSLGNIYYEQYFGPGTRLTVT.

This clonotype showed up just a few times. Here the CDR3 reads CASSLTRLGQISYNEQFF. CDR3 nucleotide sequence: TGCGCCAGCAGCTTGACAAGGCTCGGCCAAATATCCTACAATGAGCAGTTCTTC. V usage is TRBV5-1 and J usage is TRBJ2-1; D unclear. The germline V gene has CDR1 SGHRS and CDR2 YFSETQ. Trimming cost V 1 base and J 1 base, with 18 bases left between them. The CDR3 is 18 residues long.

This clonotype was recorded a few times. This chain connects TRBV18 to TRBJ1-1, with 7 bases that match TRBD1. CDR3 length: 15 residues. Germline V gene data show CDR1 as KGHSH and CDR2 as LQKENI. V was clipped by 5 bases and J by 1 base; unmatched bases: 7. The CDR3 spells CASSATGTANTEAFF. The CDR3 DNA follows: TGTGCCAGCTCAGCAACCGGGACAGCGAACACTGAAGCTTTCTTT.

This clonotype was recorded many times. The CDR3 region has the DNA TGCGCCAGCAGCTTGAGGACAGGTCGGAACACTGAAGCTTTCTTT. Its translation: CASSLRTGRNTEAFF. J is TRBJ1-1 and V is TRBV5-1, with 7 positions matching TRBD1. Germline V CDR1 and CDR2: SGHRS, YFSETQ. The V segment lost 1 base and the J segment 1 base; nucleotides outside the gene matches: 4. CDR3 length: 15 residues.

This clonotype was recorded many times. This chain connects TRBV20-1 to TRBJ2-7, with D maybe TRBD2 (6 bases). CDR1 is DFQATT and CDR2 is SNEGSKA in the germline V gene (reference sequence). The CDR3 covers 14 residues. The V end lost 3 bases, the J end lost 5 bases, and 17 bases lay between the germline ends. This CDR3 reads CSASRAGRTNEQYF. The DNA for the CDR3 is TGCAGTGCTAGTAGGGCAGGACGGACTAACGAGCAGTACTTC.

This clonotype has only a few counts. The J gene is TRBJ1-4, the V gene TRBV28, with 10 positions matching TRBD1. The CDR3 length is 15 residues. V dropped 6 bases and J dropped 7; count of bases not matched to a gene: 8. Looked up from germline, CDR1 is MDHEN and CDR2 is SYDVKM. CDR3 in amino acids: CASSLGQGVGEKLFF. Here the CDR3 DNA reads TGTGCCAGCAGCCTAGGACAGGGGGTCGGTGAAAAACTGTTTTTT.

This clonotype has at least ten counts. CDR3: CASSLALRQGFNYGYTF. CDR3 DNA: TGTGCCAGCAGCTTAGCGTTGCGACAGGGATTTAACTATGGCTACACCTTC. The J gene is TRBJ1-2, the V gene TRBV7-2, with 7 bases that match TRBD1. V gave up 0 bases and J gave up 1 base; unmatched junction bases: 8. Germline V gene data show CDR1 as SGHTA and CDR2 as FQGNSA. The CDR3 covers 17 residues.

Concerning this clonotype: A single base separates this from a much larger clone, so it may be a read error. The J gene is TRBJ2-1, the V gene TRBV25-1; 14 bases match TRBD2. Per the germline V gene, CDR1 is MGHDK and CDR2 is SYGVNS. The CDR3 consists of 14 residues. The CDR3 is CAGSGLAGGYEQFF. The CDR3 DNA follows: TGTGCCGGCAGCGGACTAGCGGGAGGTTATGAGCAGTTCTTC.

The chain combines TRBV3-1 with TRBJ2-7; 13 positions match TRBD2. The junction had 15 bases not matched to a gene; V was cut back by 4 bases and J by 6 bases. Germline V gene lookup returns CDR1 LGHDT and CDR2 YNNKEL (reference sequence). This CDR3 has 18 residues. The CDR3 spells CASSPRRPGLAGVGEQYF. CDR3 DNA: TGTGCCAGCAGCCCGAGAAGACCCGGACTAGCGGGAGTAGGCGAGCAGTACTTC.

Ten or more counts support this clonotype. This sequence joins TRBV7-2 and TRBJ2-3; 7 bases are shared with TRBD2. The CDR3 consists of 19 residues. After removal of 1 base from V and 0 bases from J, the junction contained 13 bases not matched to a gene. The germline V gene has CDR1 SGHTA and CDR2 FQGNSA. In DNA form, the CDR3 reads TGTGCCAGCAGCTTAGTTGGGACTACAACACTCGCTAGCACAGATACGCAGTATTTT. This gives the protein CASSLVGTTTLASTDTQYF.

J is TRBJ1-6 and V is TRBV6-1, with D uncertain. With 8 bases removed from V and 8 bases from J, the gap between germline ends came to 13 bases. The germline CDR1 and CDR2 sequences are MNHNS and SASEGT. The CDR3 sequence is 13 residues long. The CDR3 loop reads CASGGSSYSPLHF. CDR3 nucleotide sequence: TGTGCCAGCGGTGGGTCTTCATATTCACCCCTCCACTTT.

Ten or more counts support this clonotype. This sequence joins TRBV11-2 and TRBJ2-3; possibly TRBD2 for D (6 bases). Germline CDR1 SGHAT, CDR2 FQNNGV. V was trimmed by 1 base and J by 0 bases, leaving 14 bases between them. This CDR3 is 17 amino acids long. The CDR3: CASSLGGRPSSTDTQYF. The CDR3 DNA follows: TGTGCCAGCAGCTTAGGAGGGAGGCCCTCTAGCACAGATACGCAGTATTTT.

This clonotype was seen at least ten times. The chain has TRBV27 and TRBJ2-7; D assignment may be TRBD1 or TRBD2 (5 bases each). With 1 base removed from V and 3 bases from J, the gap between germline ends came to 13 bases. Germline CDR1 reads MNHEY; CDR2 reads SMNVEV (reference sequence). CDR3 length: 15 residues. The CDR3 region has the DNA TGTGCCAGCAGTTTATTTCCGGGACCGAGCTACGAGCAGTACTTC. The encoded protein is CASSLFPGPSYEQYF.

This clonotype was counted between two and nine times. The V and J genes are TRBV6-2 or TRBV6-3 and TRBJ1-1; D not resolved. CDR1 and CDR2 (germline): MNHEY, SVGEGT. Between the trimmed V and J ends, which lost 6 bases and 0 bases, there was a span of 5 bases. The CDR3 sequence is 12 residues long. This chain's CDR3 is CASRTMNTEAFF. The DNA for the CDR3 is TGTGCCAGCAGAACTATGAACACTGAAGCTTTCTTT.

This clonotype has ten or more counts. V is TRBV7-2 and J is TRBJ2-1; TRBD2 is a possible D gene (5 bases). The germline V and J ends were trimmed by 4 bases and 4 bases, with 14 bases remaining between them. There are 15 residues in the CDR3. Looked up from germline, CDR1 is SGHTA and CDR2 is FQGNSA. The CDR3: CASSSQLDWYNEQFF. In DNA, the CDR3 is TGTGCCAGCAGCTCACAACTAGATTGGTACAATGAGCAGTTCTTC.

This clonotype was picked up many times. CDR3 amino acids: CASSLDTGTEAFF. The CDR3 DNA sequence: TGCGCCAGCAGCTTGGATACGGGAACTGAAGCTTTCTTT. The chain joins TRBV5-1 to TRBJ1-1; D is undetermined. Trimming cost V 0 bases and J 5 bases, with 8 bases left between them. The CDR3 contains 13 residues. Germline loops: CDR1 SGHRS, CDR2 YFSETQ.

This clonotype was recorded at least ten times. The chain joins TRBV3-1 to TRBJ2-7; 15 bases map to TRBD2. The germline V gene has CDR1 LGHDT and CDR2 YNNKEL (reference sequence). The V and J ends lost 5 bases and 6 bases, in that order; junction bases with no gene match: 11. CDR3 length: 17 amino acids. This chain's CDR3 is CASSSGTSGRPASEQYF. The CDR3 DNA follows: TGTGCCAGCAGCTCCGGGACTAGCGGGAGGCCAGCTAGCGAGCAGTACTTC.

This clonotype was counted many times. V and J are TRBV7-3 and TRBJ2-2; tentatively, D is TRBD2 (5 bases). V lost 2 bases to trimming and J lost 1 base, with 11 bases between them. The CDR3 runs to 16 residues. Germline V lookup: CDR1 SGHTA, CDR2 FQGTGA. CDR3 nucleotides: TGTGCCAGCAGCTTACTGGGAGCGAGGAACACCGGGGAGCTGTTTTTT. Protein product: CASSLLGARNTGELFF. Full variable domain (remainder filled in from reference TRBV7-3 and TRBJ2-2): GAGVSQTPSNKVTEKGKYVELRCDPISGHTALYWYRQSLGQGPEFLIYFQGTGAADDSGLPNDRFFAVRPEGSVSTLKIQRTERGDSAVYLCASSLLGARNTGELFFGEGSRLTVL.

The V call is TRBV4-1, the J call TRBJ2-7; 11 bases fit TRBD2. The CDR3 spans 16 residues. The germline V gene encodes CDR1 MGHRA and CDR2 YSYEKL. V shed 0 bases and J 5 bases; nucleotides not matched to a gene: 6. Here the CDR3 reads CASSQDLLAGADEQYF. In DNA, the CDR3 is TGCGCCAGCAGCCAAGATTTACTAGCGGGAGCGGACGAGCAGTACTTC.

This clonotype appeared a single time. Its ends do not fully match the called genes, so a read error is possible. This chain joins TRBV19 and TRBJ2-7, with D possibly called TRBD1 or TRBD2 (5 bases each). Germline lookup yields CDR1 LNHDA and CDR2 SQIVND (reference sequence). This CDR3 is built from 13 residues. The DNA for the CDR3 is TGTGCCAGTACTTCAGGGAGCTCCTACGAGCAGCACTTC. Its protein product is CASTSGSSYEQHF. Full variable domain (rest looked up from reference TRBV19 and TRBJ2-7): DGGITQSPKYLFRKEGQNVTLSCEQNLNHDAMYWYRQDPGQGLRLIYYSQIVNDFQKGDIAEGYSVSREKKESFPLTVTSAQKNPTAFYLCASTSGSSYEQHFGPGTRLTVT.

Worth noting for this clonotype: A much bigger clone sits one base away, suggesting this may be a read error. The CDR3 DNA sequence: TGTGCCGGCAGCTTTTCCCCTAGCGGGAGGGCGTACAATGAGCAGTTCTTC. Amino acids: CAGSFSPSGRAYNEQFF. The chain combines TRBV27 with TRBJ2-1; 12 bases line up with TRBD2. Germline V lookup: CDR1 MNHEY, CDR2 SMNVEV (reference sequence). The CDR3 length is 17 residues.

This clonotype was seen only a few times. A much larger clone lies a single base off, so this may be a read error. The genes are TRBV7-2 and TRBJ2-5; tentatively, D is TRBD2 (6 bases). V lost 5 bases and J lost 13, with 20 bases in between. The CDR3 covers 13 residues. CDR1 is SGHTA, CDR2 FQGNSA, per germline. The CDR3 reads CASSVNTRDSRYF. The CDR3 DNA reads as TGTGCCAGCAGCGTTAACACCCGGGACTCCCGGTACTTC.

This clonotype occurred many times. The J gene is TRBJ1-6, the V gene TRBV3-1; 7 bases are a match to TRBD1. V dropped 0 bases and J dropped 7; count of bases not matched to a gene: 6. The CDR3 length is 16 residues. Germline V gene data show CDR1 as LGHDT and CDR2 as YNNKEL (reference sequence). This CDR3 reads CASSQEGRGFNSPLHF. CDR3 bases: TGTGCCAGCAGCCAAGAAGGCAGGGGGTTCAATTCACCCCTCCACTTT.

This chain connects TRBV5-1 to TRBJ2-1; TRBD2 matches at 8 bases. Germline values: CDR1 SGHRS, CDR2 YFSETQ. The CDR3 extends over 18 amino acids. The V gene end was trimmed by 0 bases and the J gene end by 3 bases; junction bases not matched to a gene: 11. The CDR3 nucleotides are TGCGCCAGCAGCTTGGTGGGGGGGGAGCGGGAGTTCTACAATGAGCAGTTCTTC. Residues: CASSLVGGEREFYNEQFF.

In this sample, this clonotype turned up many times. The chain is built from TRBV30 and TRBJ2-1; the D gene is possibly TRBD2 (5 bases). Trimming removed 5 bases from V and 7 bases from J, with 24 bases in between. CDR1 and CDR2 (germline): GTSNPN, SVGIG (reference sequence). The CDR3 sequence is 16 residues long. CDR3 amino acids: CAWGLPASSTSNEQFF. Written as DNA, the CDR3 is TGTGCCTGGGGCCTACCGGCTAGCTCTACCAGTAATGAGCAGTTCTTC.

This clonotype showed up many times. This chain connects TRBV9 to TRBJ2-5, with 12 bases that match TRBD2. The V gene's germline CDR1 is SGDLS and CDR2 YYNGEE. J lost 4 bases, V lost 0 bases, and 1 base had no gene match. This CDR3 has 15 amino acids. DNA of the CDR3: TGTGCCAGCAGCGTAGGGGGACTAGCGGGAGAGACCCAGTACTTC. Translation gives CASSVGGLAGETQYF.

This clonotype came up many times. J is TRBJ1-2 and V is TRBV28, with TRBD1 as a possible D gene (5 bases). Trimming shortened V by 6 bases and J by 2 bases, and 10 bases separated the two germline ends. Germline values: CDR1 MDHEN, CDR2 SYDVKM. This CDR3 spans 13 amino acids. The CDR3 sequence: CASRPTVNYGYTF. The DNA of the CDR3 is TGTGCCAGCAGGCCGACAGTGAACTATGGCTACACCTTC.

This clonotype was seen many times. The V and J genes are TRBV11-2 and TRBJ2-4; possible D gene TRBD1, 7 bases. Germline V gives CDR1 SGHAT, CDR2 FQNNGV. CDR3 length: 13 amino acids. Trimming took 3 bases from V and 7 from J, leaving 10 bases between them. The CDR3 is CASSFRGENIQYF. The CDR3 region has the DNA TGTGCCAGCAGCTTCAGGGGGGAGAACATTCAGTACTTC.

The chain couples TRBV11-3 to TRBJ2-5, with 12 nucleotides matching TRBD1. The CDR3 loop spans 17 amino acids. The V gene's germline CDR1 is SGHNT and CDR2 YENEEA. V was clipped by 7 bases and J by 5 bases; unmatched bases: 14. This CDR3 reads CASTPGQGAVFSETQYF. For the CDR3, the DNA is TGTGCCAGCACCCCGGGACAGGGGGCGGTTTTTAGTGAGACCCAGTACTTC.

This clonotype has at least ten counts. The CDR3 loop is CASSITRDGALHF. CDR3 sequence (DNA): TGTGCCAGCAGTATAACACGGGACGGAGCCCTCCACTTT. The V and J genes are TRBV2 and TRBJ1-6; TRBD1 might be the D (5 bases). The germline V gene encodes CDR1 SNHLY and CDR2 FYNNEI. V lost 5 bases and J 14 bases, leaving 16 bases between the germline ends. The CDR3 has 13 residues. The full variable domain, with the rest looked up from reference TRBV2 and TRBJ1-6, is EPEVTQTPSHQVTQMGQEVILRCVPISNHLYFYWYRQILGQKVEFLVSFYNNEISEKSEIFDDQFSVERPDGSNFTLKIRSTKLEDSAMYFCASSITRDGALHFGNGTRLTVT.

This clonotype was observed many times. V gene TRBV11-3 combines with J gene TRBJ2-1; tentatively, D is TRBD2 (5 bases). Deletions cut 5 bases from V and 9 bases from J, with 14 bases between. The CDR3 runs 13 residues. CDR1 and CDR2 from the germline V gene are SGHNT and YENEEA. CDR3 DNA sequence: TGTGCCAGCAGCCTCACCGGACTCACTGAGCAGTTCTTC. It specifies CASSLTGLTEQFF. Full variable domain (remainder filled in from reference TRBV11-3 and TRBJ2-1): EAGVVQSPRYKIIEKKQPVAFWCNPISGHNTLYWYLQNLGQGPELLIRYENEEAVDDSQLPKDRFSAERLKGVDSTLKIQPAELGDSAVYLCASSLTGLTEQFFGPGTRLTVL.